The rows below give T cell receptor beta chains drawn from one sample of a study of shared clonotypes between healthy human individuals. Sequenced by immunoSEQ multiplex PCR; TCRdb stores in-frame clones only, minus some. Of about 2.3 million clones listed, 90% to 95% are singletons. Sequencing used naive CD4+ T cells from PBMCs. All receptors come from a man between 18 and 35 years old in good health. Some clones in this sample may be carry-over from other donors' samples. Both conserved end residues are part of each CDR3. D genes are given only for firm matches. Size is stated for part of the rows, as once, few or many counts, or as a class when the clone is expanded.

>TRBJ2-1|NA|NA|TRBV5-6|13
TGTGCCAGCAGCCTGGGTTTCGGGGGAAGGGAGTTCTTC
CASSLGFGGREFF
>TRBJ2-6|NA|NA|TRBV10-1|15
TGCGCCAGCCACAGGCGCCTCTCTGGGGCCAACGTCCTGACTTTC
CASHRRLSGANVLTF
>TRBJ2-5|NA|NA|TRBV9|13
TGTGCTACGGGGGCTAGCGGTCAAGAGACCCAGTACTTC
CATGASGQETQYF
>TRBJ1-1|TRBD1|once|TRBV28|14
TGTGCCAGCACCCCCCCAAAGGGACAGGGAACGGCTTTCTTT
CASTPPKGQGTAFF
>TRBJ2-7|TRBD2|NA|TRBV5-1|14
TGCGCCAGCAGCTTGACTAGCGGGAACTACGAGCAGTACTTC
CASSLTSGNYEQYF
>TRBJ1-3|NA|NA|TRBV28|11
TGTGCCAGCAGTTTATCGTCCACCATATATTTT
CASSLSSTIYF
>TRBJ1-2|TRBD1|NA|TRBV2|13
TGTGCCAGCAGTGGACAGGGAAACTATGGCTACACCTTC
CASSGQGNYGYTF
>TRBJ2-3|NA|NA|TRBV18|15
TGTGCCAGCTCATCGGGACGATCGGTCACAGATACGCAGTATTTT
CASSSGRSVTDTQYF
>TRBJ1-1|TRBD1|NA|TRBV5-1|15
TGCGCCAGCAATTCAGGGGGAGTCTCAAACACTGAAGCTTTCTTT
CASNSGGVSNTEAFF
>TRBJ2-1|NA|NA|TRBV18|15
TGTGCCAGCTCACGAATAGGGGGCTCCTACAATGAGCAGTTCTTC
CASSRIGGSYNEQFF
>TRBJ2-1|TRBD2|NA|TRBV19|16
TGTGCCAGTAGTACCGCCAGCGGGAGGGCCCACAATGAGCAGTTCTTC
CASSTASGRAHNEQFF
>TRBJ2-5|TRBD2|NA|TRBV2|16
TGTGCCAGCAGTGCTGCAGGCGGGAGAAATCAAGAGACCCAGTACTTC
CASSAAGGRNQETQYF
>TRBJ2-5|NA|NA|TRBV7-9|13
TGTGCCAGCAGCTTAGCCCTCAGGCCAGAGCAGTACTTC
CASSLALRPEQYF
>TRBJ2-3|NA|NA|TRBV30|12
TGTGCCTGGAGTGTACAAGGACTTAGGCAGTATTTT
CAWSVQGLRQYF
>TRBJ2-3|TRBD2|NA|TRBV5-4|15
TGTGCCAGCAGTATTAGACAGGCGGGAGGAGATACGCAGTATTTT
CASSIRQAGGDTQYF
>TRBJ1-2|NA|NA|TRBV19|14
TGTGCCAGTAGTATACGGGGGTGGGACTACGGCTACACCTTC
CASSIRGWDYGYTF
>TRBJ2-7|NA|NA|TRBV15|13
TGTGCCACCAGCACCCAGGACAGCTACGAGCAGTACTTC
CATSTQDSYEQYF